Sequencing of this TCR beta chain was carried out in a study of T cell responses to AZD1222 COVID-19 vaccine. Findings of the study overall: It was only after the peak T cell response that any repertoires were sampled. In a largely white British group with more females than males, clonal diversity was possibly underestimated. Baseline seropositivity characterized only six AZD1222 recipients.

This clone was recorded once. The antigen remains unidentified. The CDR3 sequence is 14 residues long. Germline CDR1 KGHSH, CDR2 LQKENI. V lost 0 bases, J lost 3 bases, and 6 bases lay in between. Using immunoSEQ multiplex PCR, the repertoire was profiled, and TCRdb retains in-frame clones only, with some absent. The sample has roughly 150,000 clones, 80% to 95% seen once. The chain links TRBV18 to TRBJ2-1, with D tentatively TRBD2 (5 bases). The clonotype was recovered from an adult in good health. Sequencing was performed on peripheral blood, taken on day 0 of AZD1222 vaccination. The CDR3, as DNA: TGTGCCAGCTCACCACCTGAGGGCTACAATGAGCAGTTCTTC. It translates to CASSPPEGYNEQFF.